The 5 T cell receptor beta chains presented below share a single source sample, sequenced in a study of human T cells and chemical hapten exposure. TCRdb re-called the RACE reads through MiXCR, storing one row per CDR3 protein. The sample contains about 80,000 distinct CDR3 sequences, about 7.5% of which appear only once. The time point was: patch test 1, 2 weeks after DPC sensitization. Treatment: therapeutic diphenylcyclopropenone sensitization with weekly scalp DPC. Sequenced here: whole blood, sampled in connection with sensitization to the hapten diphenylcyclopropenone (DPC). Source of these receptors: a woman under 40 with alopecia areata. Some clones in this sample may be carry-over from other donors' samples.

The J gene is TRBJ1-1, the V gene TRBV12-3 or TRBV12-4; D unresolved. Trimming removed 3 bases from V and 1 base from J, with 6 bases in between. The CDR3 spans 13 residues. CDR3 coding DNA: TGTGCCAGCAGTTTCACTGGGAACACTGAAGCTTTCTTT. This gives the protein CASSFTGNTEAFF.

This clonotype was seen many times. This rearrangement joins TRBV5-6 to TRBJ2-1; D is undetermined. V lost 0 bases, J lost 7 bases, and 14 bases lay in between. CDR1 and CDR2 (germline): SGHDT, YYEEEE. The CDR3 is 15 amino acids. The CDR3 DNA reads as TGTGCCAGCAGCTTGGTCCAGGTGATGAAGAATGAGCAGTTCTTC. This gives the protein CASSLVQVMKNEQFF.

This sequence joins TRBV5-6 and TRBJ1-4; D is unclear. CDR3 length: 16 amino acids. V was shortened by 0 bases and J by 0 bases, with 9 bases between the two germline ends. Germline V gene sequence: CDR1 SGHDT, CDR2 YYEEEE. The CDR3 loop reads CASSLEGRATNEKLFF. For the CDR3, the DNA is TGTGCCAGCAGCTTGGAGGGCCGAGCAACTAATGAAAAACTGTTTTTT.

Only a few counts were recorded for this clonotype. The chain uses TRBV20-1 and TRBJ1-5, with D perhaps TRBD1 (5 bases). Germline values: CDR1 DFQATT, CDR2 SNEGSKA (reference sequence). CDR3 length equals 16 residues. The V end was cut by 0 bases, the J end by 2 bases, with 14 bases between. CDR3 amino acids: CSARDVAGMGNQPQHF. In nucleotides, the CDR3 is TGCAGTGCTAGAGATGTCGCAGGGATGGGCAATCAGCCCCAGCATTTT.

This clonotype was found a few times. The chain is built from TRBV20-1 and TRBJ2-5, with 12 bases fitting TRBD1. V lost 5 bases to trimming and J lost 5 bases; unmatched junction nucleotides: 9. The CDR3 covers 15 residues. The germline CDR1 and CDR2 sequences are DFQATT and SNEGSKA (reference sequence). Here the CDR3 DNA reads TGCAGTGCTCAACCCGGGACAGGGGGCATGGAGACCCAGTACTTC. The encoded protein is CSAQPGTGGMETQYF.